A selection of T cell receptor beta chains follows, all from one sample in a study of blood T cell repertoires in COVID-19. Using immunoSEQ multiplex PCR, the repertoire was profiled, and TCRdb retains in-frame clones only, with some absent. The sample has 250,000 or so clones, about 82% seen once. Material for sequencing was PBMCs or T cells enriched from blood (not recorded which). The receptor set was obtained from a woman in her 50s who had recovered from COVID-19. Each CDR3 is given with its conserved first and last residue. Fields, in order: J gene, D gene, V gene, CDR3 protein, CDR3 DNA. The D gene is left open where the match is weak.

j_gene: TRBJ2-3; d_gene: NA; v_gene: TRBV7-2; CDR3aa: CASKLNWVRGDTQYF; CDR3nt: TGTGCCAGCAAACTTAACTGGGTCCGCGGGGATACGCAGTATTTT
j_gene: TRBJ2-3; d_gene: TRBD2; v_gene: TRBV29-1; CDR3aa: CSVEGLAGRIDTQYF; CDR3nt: TGCAGCGTTGAAGGACTAGCGGGCAGGATTGATACGCAGTATTTT
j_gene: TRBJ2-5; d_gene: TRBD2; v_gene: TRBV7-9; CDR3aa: CASSRTSGETQYF; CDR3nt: TGTGCCAGCAGCCGTACTAGCGGAGAGACCCAGTACTTC
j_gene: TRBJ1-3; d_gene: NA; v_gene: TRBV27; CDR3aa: CASSMDYRHSGNTIYF; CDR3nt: TGTGCCAGCAGTATGGACTACAGGCACTCTGGAAACACCATATATTTT
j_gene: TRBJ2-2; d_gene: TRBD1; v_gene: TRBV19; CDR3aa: CASSSTIVARGPGELFF; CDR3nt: TGTGCCAGTAGTTCGACCATTGTTGCCAGGGGGCCCGGGGAGCTGTTTTTT
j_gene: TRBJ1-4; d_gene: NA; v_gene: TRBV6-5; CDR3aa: CASRKNEGLFF; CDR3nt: TGTGCCAGCAGGAAAAATGAGGGACTGTTTTTT
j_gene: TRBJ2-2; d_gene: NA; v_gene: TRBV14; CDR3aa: CASSQEFTGELFF; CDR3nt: TGTGCCAGCAGCCAGGAGTTTACCGGGGAGCTGTTTTTT
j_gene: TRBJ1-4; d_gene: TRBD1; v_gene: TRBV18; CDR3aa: CASSQLGQGAANEKLFF; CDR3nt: TGTGCCAGCTCACAACTCGGACAGGGGGCAGCTAATGAAAAACTGTTTTTT
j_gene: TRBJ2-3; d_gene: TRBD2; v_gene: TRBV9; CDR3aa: CASSVSTSGVGTDTQYF; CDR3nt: TGTGCCAGCAGCGTCTCGACTAGCGGGGTTGGCACAGATACGCAGTATTTT
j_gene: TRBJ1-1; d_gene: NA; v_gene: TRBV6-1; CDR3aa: CASSEVYLEAFF; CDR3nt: TGTGCCAGCAGTGAAGTGTATTTAGAAGCTTTCTTT
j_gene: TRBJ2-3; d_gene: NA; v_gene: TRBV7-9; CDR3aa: CASSLVVGGSTDTQYF; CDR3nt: TGTGCCAGCAGCTTAGTTGTGGGGGGAAGCACAGATACGCAGTATTTT
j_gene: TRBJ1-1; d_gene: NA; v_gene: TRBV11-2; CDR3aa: CASSHRDLEAFF; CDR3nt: TGTGCCAGCAGCCACAGAGACCTTGAAGCTTTCTTT
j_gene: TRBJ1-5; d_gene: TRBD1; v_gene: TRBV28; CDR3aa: CASSQQGGGNQPQHF; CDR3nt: TGTGCCAGCAGTCAACAGGGGGGGGGCAATCAGCCCCAGCATTTT
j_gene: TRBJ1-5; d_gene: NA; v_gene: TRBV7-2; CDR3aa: CASSLDGRTAQHF; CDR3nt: TGTGCCAGCAGCTTAGATGGACGGACAGCCCAGCATTTT
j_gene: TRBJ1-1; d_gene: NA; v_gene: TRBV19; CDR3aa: CASSAEGYTEAFF; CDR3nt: TGTGCCAGTAGCGCAGAGGGCTACACTGAAGCTTTCTTT
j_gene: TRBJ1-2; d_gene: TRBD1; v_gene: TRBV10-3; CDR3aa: CAISAGQGYGYTF; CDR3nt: TGTGCCATCAGCGCCGGACAGGGTTACGGCTACACCTTC
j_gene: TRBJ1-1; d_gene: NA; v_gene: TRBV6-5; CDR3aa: CASSYGLSEAFF; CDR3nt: TGTGCCAGCAGTTACGGGCTGAGTGAAGCTTTCTTT
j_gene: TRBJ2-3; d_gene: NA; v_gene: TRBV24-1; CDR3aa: CATSARLVGGTQYF; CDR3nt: TGTGCCACCAGTGCTCGACTGGTTGGGGGGACGCAGTATTTT
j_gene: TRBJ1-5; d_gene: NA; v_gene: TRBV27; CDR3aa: CASSLGGGGGPQHF; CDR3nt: TGTGCCAGCAGTTTAGGAGGGGGGGGAGGGCCCCAGCATTTT
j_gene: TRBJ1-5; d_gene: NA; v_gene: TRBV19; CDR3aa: CASSKQGQGQPQHF; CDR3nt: TGTGCCAGTAGTAAACAGGGACAAGGTCAGCCCCAGCATTTT
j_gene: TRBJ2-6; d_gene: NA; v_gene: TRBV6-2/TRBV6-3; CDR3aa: CASSRENRAVVSGANVLTF; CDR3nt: TGTGCCAGCAGTCGCGAAAACAGGGCGGTGGTGTCTGGGGCCAACGTCCTGACTTTC
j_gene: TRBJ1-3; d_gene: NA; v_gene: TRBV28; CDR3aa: CASSPGIVSSGNTIYF; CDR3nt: TGTGCCAGCAGTCCAGGGATAGTAAGCTCTGGAAACACCATATATTTT